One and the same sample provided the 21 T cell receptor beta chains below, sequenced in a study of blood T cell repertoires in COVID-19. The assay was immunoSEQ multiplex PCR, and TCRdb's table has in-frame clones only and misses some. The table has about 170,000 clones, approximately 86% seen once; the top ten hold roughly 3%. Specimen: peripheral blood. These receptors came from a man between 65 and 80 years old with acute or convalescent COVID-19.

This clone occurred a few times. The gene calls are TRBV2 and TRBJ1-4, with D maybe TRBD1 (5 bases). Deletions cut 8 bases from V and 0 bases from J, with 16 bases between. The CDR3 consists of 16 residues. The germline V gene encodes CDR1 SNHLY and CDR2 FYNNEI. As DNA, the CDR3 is TGTGCCAGCCTGGCCCCCCTGACAGCAACTAATGAAAAACTGTTTTTT. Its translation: CASLAPLTATNEKLFF.

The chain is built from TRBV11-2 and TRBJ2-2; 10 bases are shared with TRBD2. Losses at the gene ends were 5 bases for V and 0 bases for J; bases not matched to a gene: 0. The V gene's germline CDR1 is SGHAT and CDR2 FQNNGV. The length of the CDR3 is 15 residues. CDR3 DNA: TGTGCCAGCAGCACTAGCGGGGCGAACACCGGGGAGCTGTTTTTT. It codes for CASSTSGANTGELFF.

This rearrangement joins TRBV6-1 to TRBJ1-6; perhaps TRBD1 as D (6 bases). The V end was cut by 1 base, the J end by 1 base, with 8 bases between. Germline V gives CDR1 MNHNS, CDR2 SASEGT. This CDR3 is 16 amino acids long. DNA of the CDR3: TGTGCCAGCAGTGAAGGGGGGCGATCCTATAATTCACCCCTCCACTTT. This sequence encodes CASSEGGRSYNSPLHF.

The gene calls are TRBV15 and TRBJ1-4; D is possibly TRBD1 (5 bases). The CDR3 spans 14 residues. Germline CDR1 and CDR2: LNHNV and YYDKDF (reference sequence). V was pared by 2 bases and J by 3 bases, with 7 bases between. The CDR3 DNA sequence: TGTGCCACCAGCAGAAGACAGCCTAATGAAAAACTGTTTTTT. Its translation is CATSRRQPNEKLFF.

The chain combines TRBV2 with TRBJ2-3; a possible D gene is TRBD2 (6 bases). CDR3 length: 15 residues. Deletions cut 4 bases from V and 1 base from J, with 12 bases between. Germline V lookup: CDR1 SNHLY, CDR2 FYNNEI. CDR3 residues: CASSASSERTDTQYF. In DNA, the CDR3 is TGTGCCAGCAGTGCCTCTAGCGAACGCACAGATACGCAGTATTTT.

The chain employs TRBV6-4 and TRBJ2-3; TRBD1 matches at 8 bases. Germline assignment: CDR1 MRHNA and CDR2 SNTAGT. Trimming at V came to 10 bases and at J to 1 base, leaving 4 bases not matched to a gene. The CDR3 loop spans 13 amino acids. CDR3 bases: TGTGCCACCTCGGGACAGGGCACAGATACGCAGTATTTT. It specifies CATSGQGTDTQYF.

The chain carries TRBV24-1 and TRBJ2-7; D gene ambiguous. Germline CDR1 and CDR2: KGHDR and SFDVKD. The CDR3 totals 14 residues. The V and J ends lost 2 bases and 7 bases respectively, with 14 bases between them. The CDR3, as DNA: TGTGCCACCAGTGATTCTCTCTCAGGTGTTGAGCAGTACTTC. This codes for CATSDSLSGVEQYF.

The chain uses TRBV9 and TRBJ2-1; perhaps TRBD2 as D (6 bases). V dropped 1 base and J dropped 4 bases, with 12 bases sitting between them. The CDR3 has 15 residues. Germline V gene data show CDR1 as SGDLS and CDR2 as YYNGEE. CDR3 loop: CASSVSGGIYNEQFF. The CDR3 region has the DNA TGTGCCAGCAGCGTATCTGGAGGGATTTACAATGAGCAGTTCTTC.

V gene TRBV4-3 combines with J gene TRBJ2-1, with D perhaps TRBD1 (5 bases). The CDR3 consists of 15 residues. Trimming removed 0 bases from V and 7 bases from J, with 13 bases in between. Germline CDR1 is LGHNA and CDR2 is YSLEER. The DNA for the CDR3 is TGCGCCAGCAGCCAAGATAGGCGCAGGGCGAATGAGCAGTTCTTC. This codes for CASSQDRRRANEQFF.

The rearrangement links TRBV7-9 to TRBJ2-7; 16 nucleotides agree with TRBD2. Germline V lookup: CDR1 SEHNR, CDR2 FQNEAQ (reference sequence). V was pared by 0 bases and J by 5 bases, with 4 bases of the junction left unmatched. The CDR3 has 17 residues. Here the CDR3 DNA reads TGTGCCAGCAGCTTAGCTGGGACTAGCGGGGGGGCGGACGAGCAGTACTTC. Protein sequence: CASSLAGTSGGADEQYF.

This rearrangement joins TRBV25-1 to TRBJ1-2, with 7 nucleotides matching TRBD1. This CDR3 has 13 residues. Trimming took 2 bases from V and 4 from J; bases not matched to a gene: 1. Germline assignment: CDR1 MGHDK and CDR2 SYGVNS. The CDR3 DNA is TGTGCCAGCAGTGAACCAGGGGGCTATGGCTACACCTTC. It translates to CASSEPGGYGYTF.

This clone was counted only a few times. CDR3 sequence: CASAYSTGTEAFF. In nucleotides, the CDR3 is TGCGCCAGCGCATACTCAACAGGGACTGAAGCTTTCTTT. This chain uses TRBV5-1 with TRBJ1-1, with D perhaps matching TRBD1 (6 bases). This CDR3 spans 13 amino acids. Germline V CDR1 and CDR2: SGHRS, YFSETQ. Trimming left V 7 bases short and J 5 bases short, with 15 bases between.

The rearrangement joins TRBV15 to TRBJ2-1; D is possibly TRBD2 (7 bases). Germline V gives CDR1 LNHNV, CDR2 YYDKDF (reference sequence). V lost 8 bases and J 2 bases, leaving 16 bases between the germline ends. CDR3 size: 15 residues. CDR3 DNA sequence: TGTGCCACCGCTTTCAGGGGAGGGGCCTACAATGAGCAGTTCTTC. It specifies CATAFRGGAYNEQFF.

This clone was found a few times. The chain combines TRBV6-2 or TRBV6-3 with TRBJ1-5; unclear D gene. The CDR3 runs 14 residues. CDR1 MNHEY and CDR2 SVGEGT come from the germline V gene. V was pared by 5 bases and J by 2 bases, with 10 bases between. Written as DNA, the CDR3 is TGTGCCAGCAGTCGAACCGGGGGCAATCAGCCCCAGCATTTT. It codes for CASSRTGGNQPQHF.

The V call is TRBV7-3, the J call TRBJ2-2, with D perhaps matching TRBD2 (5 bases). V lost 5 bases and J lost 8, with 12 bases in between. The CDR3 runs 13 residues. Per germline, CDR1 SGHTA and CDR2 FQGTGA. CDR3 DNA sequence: TGTGCCAGCAGCCTAGCTGGTGCGGGGGAGCTGTTTTTT. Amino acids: CASSLAGAGELFF. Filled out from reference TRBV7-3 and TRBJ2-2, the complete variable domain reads GAGVSQTPSNKVTEKGKYVELRCDPISGHTALYWYRQSLGQGPEFLIYFQGTGAADDSGLPNDRFFAVRPEGSVSTLKIQRTERGDSAVYLCASSLAGAGELFFGEGSRLTVL.

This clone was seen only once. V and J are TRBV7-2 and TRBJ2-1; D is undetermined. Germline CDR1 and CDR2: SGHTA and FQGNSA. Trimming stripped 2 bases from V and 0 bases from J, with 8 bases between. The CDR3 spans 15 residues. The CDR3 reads CASSLSSSSYNEQFF. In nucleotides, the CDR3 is TGTGCCAGCAGCTTATCCTCGAGCTCCTACAATGAGCAGTTCTTC.

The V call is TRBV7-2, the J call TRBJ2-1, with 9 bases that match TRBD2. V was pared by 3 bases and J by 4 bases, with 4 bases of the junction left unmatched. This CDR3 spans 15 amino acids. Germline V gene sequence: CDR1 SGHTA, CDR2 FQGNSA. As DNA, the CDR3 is TGTGCCAGCAGCTTGTCTAGCGGGGATTACAATGAGCAGTTCTTC. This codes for CASSLSSGDYNEQFF.

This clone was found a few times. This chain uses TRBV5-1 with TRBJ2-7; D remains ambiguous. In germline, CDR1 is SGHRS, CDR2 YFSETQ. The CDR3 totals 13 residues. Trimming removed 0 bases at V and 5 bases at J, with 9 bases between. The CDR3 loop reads CASSLGLRDEQYF. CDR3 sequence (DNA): TGCGCCAGCAGCTTGGGCCTGCGAGACGAGCAGTACTTC.

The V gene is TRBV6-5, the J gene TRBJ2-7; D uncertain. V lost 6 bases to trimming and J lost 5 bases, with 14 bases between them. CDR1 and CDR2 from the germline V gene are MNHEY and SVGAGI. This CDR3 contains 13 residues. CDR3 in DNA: TGTGCCAGCAGCGTCGACTGGTCGAACGAGCAGTACTTC. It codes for CASSVDWSNEQYF.

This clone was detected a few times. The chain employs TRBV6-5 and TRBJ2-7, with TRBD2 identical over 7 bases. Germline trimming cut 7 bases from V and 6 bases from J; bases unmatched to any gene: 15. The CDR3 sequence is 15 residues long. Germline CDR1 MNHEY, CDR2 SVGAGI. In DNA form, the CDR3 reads TGTGCCAGCACCTCCCGGGGGGAGGGAGTAGCCGAGCAGTACTTC. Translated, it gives CASTSRGEGVAEQYF.

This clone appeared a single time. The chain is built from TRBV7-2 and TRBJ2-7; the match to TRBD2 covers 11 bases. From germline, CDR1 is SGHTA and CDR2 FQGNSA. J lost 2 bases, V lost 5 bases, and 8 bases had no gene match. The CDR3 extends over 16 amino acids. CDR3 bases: TGTGCCAGCAGCCCCGCTAGCGGGGGGACAACCTACGAGCAGTACTTC. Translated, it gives CASSPASGGTTYEQYF.